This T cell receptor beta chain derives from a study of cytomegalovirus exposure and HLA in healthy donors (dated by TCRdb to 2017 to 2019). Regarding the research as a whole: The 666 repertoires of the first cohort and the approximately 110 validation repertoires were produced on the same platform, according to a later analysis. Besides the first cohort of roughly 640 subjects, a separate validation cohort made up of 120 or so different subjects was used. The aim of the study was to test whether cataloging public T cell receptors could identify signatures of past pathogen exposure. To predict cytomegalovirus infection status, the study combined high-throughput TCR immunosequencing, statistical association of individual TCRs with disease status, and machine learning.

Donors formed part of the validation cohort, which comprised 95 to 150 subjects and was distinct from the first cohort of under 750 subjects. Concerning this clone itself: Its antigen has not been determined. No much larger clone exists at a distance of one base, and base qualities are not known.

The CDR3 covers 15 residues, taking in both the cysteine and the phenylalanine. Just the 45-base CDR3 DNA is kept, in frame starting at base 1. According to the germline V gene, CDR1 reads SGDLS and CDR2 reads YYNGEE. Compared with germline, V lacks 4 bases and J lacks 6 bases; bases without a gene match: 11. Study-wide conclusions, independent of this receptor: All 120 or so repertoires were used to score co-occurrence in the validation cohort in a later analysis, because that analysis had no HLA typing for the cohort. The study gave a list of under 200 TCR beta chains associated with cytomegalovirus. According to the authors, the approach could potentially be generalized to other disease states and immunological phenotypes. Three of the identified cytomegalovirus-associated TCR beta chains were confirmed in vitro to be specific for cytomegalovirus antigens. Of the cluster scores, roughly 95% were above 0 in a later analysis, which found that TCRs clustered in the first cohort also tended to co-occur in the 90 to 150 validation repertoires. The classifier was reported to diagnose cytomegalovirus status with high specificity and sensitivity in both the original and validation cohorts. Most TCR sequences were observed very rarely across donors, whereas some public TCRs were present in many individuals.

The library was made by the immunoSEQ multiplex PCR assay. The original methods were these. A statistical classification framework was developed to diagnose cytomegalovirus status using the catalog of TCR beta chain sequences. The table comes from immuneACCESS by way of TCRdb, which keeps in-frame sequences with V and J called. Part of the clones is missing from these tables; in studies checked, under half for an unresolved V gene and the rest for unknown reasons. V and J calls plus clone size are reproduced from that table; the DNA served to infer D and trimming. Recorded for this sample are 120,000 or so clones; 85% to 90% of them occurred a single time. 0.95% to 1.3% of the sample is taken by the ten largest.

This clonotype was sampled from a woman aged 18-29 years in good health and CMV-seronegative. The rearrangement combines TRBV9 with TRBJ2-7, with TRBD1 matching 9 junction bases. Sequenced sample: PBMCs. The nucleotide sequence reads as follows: TGTGCCAGCAGCCCTACCGGGACAGGGCGTGGCGAGCAGTACTTC. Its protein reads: CASSPTGTGRGEQYF.